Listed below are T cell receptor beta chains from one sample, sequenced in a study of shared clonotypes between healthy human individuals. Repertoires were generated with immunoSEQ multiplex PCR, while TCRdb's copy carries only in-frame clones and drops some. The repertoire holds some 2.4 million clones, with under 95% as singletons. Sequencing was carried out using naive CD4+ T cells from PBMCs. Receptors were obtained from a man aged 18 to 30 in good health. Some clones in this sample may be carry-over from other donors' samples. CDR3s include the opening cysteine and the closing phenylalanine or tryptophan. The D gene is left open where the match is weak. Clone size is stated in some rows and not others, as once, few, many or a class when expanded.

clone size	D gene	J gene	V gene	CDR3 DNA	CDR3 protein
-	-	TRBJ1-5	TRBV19	TGTGCCAGTACCGAGACAGGCTTGGGCCAGCCCCAGCATTTT	CASTETGLGQPQHF
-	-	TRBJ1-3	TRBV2	TGTGCCAGCAGTGCGGCTTCACCATATGGAGGAAACACCATATATTTT	CASSAASPYGGNTIYF
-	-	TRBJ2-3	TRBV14	TGTGCCAGCAGCCAGCAGGAAGGCACAGATACGCAGTATTTT	CASSQQEGTDTQYF
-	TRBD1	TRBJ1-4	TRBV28	TGTGCCAGCAGCGGCCCCGGGACAGGGACATCTGATCCCGAAAAACTGTTTTTT	CASSGPGTGTSDPEKLFF
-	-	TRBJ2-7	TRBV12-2	TGTGCAAGTCGCTCCCCCCTCGGGGGCCGCCGTAACGAGCAGTACTTC	CASRSPLGGRRNEQYF
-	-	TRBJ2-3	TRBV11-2	TGTGCCAGCAGCTCCTACGCGCCCTCACCCCGCACAGATACGCAGTATTTT	CASSSYAPSPRTDTQYF
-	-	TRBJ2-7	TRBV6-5	TGTGCCAGCAGTTACCTCGGACAGTACTACGAGCAGTACTTC	CASSYLGQYYEQYF
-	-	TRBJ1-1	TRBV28	TGTGCCAGCTGGGCGACAGCAAACACTGAAGCTTTCTTT	CASWATANTEAFF
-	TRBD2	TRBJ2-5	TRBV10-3	TGTGCCATCAGTGCCTACCTAGCGGCTCAAGAGACCCAGTACTTC	CAISAYLAAQETQYF
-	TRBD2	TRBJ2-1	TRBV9	TGTGCCAGCACACGAACGGGACTAGCGGACCACAATGAGCAGTTCTTC	CASTRTGLADHNEQFF
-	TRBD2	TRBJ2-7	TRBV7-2	TGTGCCAGCAGCCCTAGGGGACTAGCGGGAGGAGCCAACGAGCAGTACTTC	CASSPRGLAGGANEQYF
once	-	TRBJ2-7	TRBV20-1	TGCAGTGCTCCCCAGATGTACGAGCAGTACTTC	CSAPQMYEQYF
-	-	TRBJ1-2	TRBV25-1	TGTGCCAGCAGTGATACAGCGGTCTATGGCTACACCTTC	CASSDTAVYGYTF
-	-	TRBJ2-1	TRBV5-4	TGTGCCAGCAGCTTGGGACACCCAACGAGCTCCTACAATGAGCAGTTCTTC	CASSLGHPTSSYNEQFF
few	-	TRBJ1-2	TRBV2	TGTGCCAGCAGTGAAGGACAGTATGGCTACACCTTC	CASSEGQYGYTF
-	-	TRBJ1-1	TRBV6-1	TGTGCCAGCAGTGCGAACTTTAACACTGAAGCTTTCTTT	CASSANFNTEAFF
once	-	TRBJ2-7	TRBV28	TGTGCCAGCAGTTTAGGGGACCTCGAGCAGTACTTC	CASSLGDLEQYF
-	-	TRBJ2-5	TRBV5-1	TGCGCCAGCAGCCTGGGTCCAGGGCACCAAGAGACCCAGTACTTC	CASSLGPGHQETQYF
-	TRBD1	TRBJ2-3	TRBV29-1	TGCAGCGTTGGCAGGGGGCCCTCAGATACGCAGTATTTT	CSVGRGPSDTQYF
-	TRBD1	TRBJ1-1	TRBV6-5	TGTGCCAGCAGTTACTGGGGGACAGGGGAGACTGAAGCTTTCTTT	CASSYWGTGETEAFF
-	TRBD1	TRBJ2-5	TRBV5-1	TGCGCCAGCCGGCGGACAGGGGGGGAGACCCAGTACTTC	CASRRTGGETQYF
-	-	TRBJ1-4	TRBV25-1	TGTGCCAGCAGTGAATATGGAAGTGAAAAACTGTTTTTT	CASSEYGSEKLFF
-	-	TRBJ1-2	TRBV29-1	TGCAGCGGCCGGGGGCCCAACTATGGCTACACCTTC	CSGRGPNYGYTF
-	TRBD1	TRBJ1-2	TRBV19	TGTGCCAGTAGAAATCCCGGGACAGGGCCCCTGGGTGGCTACACCTTC	CASRNPGTGPLGGYTF
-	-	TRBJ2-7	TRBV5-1	TGCGCCAGCAGCTTGGGACTGTACTCCTACGAGCAGTACTTC	CASSLGLYSYEQYF
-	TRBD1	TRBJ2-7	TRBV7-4	TGTGCCAGCAGCTGCAACCTAAACGGGACAGGGTCCAGTTCCTACGAGCAGTACTTC	CASSCNLNGTGSSSYEQYF
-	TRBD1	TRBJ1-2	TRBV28	TGTGCCAGCAGTCCTACCACAGGGGCTCGTGCCTATGGCTACACCTTC	CASSPTTGARAYGYTF
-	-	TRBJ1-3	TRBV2	TGTGCCAGCAGTTCCAGGACAAAGAGAAACACCATATATTTT	CASSSRTKRNTIYF
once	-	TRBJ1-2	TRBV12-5	TGTGCTAGTGGGCCCCGACAGAACTATGGCTACACCTTC	CASGPRQNYGYTF
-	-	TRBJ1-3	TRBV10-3	TGTGCCATCAGTGGCCTACGGAGGGAGGGACGAAACACCATATATTTT	CAISGLRREGRNTIYF
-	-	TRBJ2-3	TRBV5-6	TGTGCCAGCAGCCCCCTGGGACCCACAGATACGCAGTATTTT	CASSPLGPTDTQYF
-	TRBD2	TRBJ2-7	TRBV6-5	TGTGCCAGCAGGTCCCCTGGGGGGGTGCAGTACTTC	CASRSPGGVQYF
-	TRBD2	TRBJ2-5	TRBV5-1	TGCGCCAGCATGACTAGCGGGAGTCGGGCCTCCCAGGAGACCCAGTACTTC	CASMTSGSRASQETQYF
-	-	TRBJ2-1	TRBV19	TGTGCGTCGGGCTACAATGAGCAGTTCTTC	CASGYNEQFF
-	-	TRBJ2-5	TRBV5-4	TGTGCCAGCAGCTTTCATCAGGAGACCCAGTACTTC	CASSFHQETQYF
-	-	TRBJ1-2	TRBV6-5	TGTGCCAGCAGTTACTCAGGTGGGGGCGACTATGGCTACACCTTC	CASSYSGGGDYGYTF
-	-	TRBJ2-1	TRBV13	TGTGCCGAAGGGTTGTGCAGCAAATCCTACAATGAGCAGTTCTTC	CAEGLCSKSYNEQFF
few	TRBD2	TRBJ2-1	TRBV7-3	TGTGCCAGCAGCGACGGGACTAGCGACCACAATGAGCAGTTCTTC	CASSDGTSDHNEQFF
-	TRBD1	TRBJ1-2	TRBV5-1	TGCGCCAGCAGCCATCCGACAGGGAGGAGCACTAACTATGGCTACACCTTC	CASSHPTGRSTNYGYTF
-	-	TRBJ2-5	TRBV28	TGTGCCAGCAGTTTACTTCGGGAAGGAGAGACCCAGTACTTC	CASSLLREGETQYF
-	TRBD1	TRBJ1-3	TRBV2	TGTGCCAGCGTACAGGGGGCTGGCGGAAACACCATATATTTT	CASVQGAGGNTIYF
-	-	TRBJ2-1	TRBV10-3	TGTGCCATCAGTGGCCCGGGACTGGGGGGCTCCTACAATGAGCAGTTCTTC	CAISGPGLGGSYNEQFF
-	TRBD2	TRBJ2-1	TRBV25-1	TGTGCCAGCAGTGGTAGCGGGGGGGTCTACAATGAGCAGTTCTTC	CASSGSGGVYNEQFF
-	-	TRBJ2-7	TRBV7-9	TGTGCCAGCAGCTTAAGTGGGATCGTAGCCTACGAGCAGTACTTC	CASSLSGIVAYEQYF
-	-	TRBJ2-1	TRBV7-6	TGTGCCAGCAGCCCGCTCGCGGGCTCCTACAATGAGCAGTTCTTC	CASSPLAGSYNEQFF
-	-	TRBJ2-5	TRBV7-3	TGTGCCAGCAGCTTCTACGGGACGCCGCACCAAGAGACCCAGTACTTC	CASSFYGTPHQETQYF
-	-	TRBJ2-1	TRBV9	TGTGCCAGCAGCGTAGTTGTGGTAGCGGCCCACAATGAGCAGTTCTTC	CASSVVVVAAHNEQFF
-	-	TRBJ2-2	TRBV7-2	TGTGCCAGCAGCCCTGCCCGGACGGGGCGGGGGGAGCTGTTTTTT	CASSPARTGRGELFF
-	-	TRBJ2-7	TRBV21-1	TGTGCCAGCAGCAAAGGGTGGACAGGTGACGAGGGACACGAGCAGTACTTC	CASSKGWTGDEGHEQYF
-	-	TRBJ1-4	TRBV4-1	TGCGCCAGCAGCCAAGCATGGGGGTCTGAAAAACTGTTTTTT	CASSQAWGSEKLFF
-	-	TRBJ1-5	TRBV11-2	TGTGCCAGCAGCTTAGATCCAGGGGCCAATCAGCCCCAGCATTTT	CASSLDPGANQPQHF
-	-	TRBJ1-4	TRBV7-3	TGTGCCAGCAGCTTGCTCGACGCAACTAATGAAAAACTGTTTTTT	CASSLLDATNEKLFF